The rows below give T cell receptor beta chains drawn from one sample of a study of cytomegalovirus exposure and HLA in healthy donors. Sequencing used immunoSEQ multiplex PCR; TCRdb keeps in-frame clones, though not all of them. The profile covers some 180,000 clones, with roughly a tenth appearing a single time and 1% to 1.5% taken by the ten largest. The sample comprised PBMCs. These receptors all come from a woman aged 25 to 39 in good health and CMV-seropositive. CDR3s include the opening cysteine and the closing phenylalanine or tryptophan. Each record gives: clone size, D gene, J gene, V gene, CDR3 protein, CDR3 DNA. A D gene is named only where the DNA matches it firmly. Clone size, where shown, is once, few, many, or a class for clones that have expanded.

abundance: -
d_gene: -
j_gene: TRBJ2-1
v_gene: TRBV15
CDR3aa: CATSGRSYNEQFF
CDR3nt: TGTGCCACGAGTGGGAGGTCCTACAATGAGCAGTTCTTC

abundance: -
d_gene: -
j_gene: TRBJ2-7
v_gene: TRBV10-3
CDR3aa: CAISDHRVLTYEQYF
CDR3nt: TGTGCCATCAGTGACCACCGGGTTCTTACCTACGAGCAGTACTTC

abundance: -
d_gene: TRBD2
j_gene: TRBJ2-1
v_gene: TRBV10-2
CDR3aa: CASSETSGRNYEQFF
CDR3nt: TGCGCCAGCAGTGAGACTAGCGGGAGGAATTATGAGCAGTTCTTC

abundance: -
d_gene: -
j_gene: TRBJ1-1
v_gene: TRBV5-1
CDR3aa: CASSYRGQNTEAFF
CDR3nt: TGCGCCAGCAGCTACCGGGGACAGAACACTGAAGCTTTCTTT

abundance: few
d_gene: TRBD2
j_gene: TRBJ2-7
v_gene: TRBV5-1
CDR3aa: CASSLGRGDYEQYF
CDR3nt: TGCGCCAGCAGCTTGGGCCGGGGGGACTACGAGCAGTACTTC

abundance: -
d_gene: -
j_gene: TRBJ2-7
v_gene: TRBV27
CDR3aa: CASSLLGDRHYEQYF
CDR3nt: TGTGCCAGCAGTTTATTAGGTGACAGACACTACGAGCAGTACTTC

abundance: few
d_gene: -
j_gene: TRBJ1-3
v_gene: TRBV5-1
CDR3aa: CASSLTARTAGNTIYF
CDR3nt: TGCGCCAGCAGCTTGACAGCGAGGACAGCTGGAAACACCATATATTTT

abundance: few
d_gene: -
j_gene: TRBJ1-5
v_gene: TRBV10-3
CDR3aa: CASRDSGGEPQHF
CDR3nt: TGTGCCAGCCGTGACAGTGGCGGGGAGCCCCAGCATTTT

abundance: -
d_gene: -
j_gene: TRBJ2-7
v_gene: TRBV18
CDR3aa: CASSPPNRAGSSYEQYF
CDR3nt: TGTGCCAGCTCACCCCCTAACAGGGCAGGGAGCTCCTACGAGCAGTACTTC

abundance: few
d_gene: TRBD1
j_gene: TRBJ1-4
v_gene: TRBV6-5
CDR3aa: CASSYSTGDEKLFF
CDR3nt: TGTGCCAGCAGTTACTCGACAGGGGATGAAAAACTGTTTTTT

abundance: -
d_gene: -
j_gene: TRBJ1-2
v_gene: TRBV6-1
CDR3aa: CASSEYGGRVFANYGYTF
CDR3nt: TGTGCCAGCAGTGAATATGGGGGCAGGGTTTTCGCTAACTATGGCTACACCTTC

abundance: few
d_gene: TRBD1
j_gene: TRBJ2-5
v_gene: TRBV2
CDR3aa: CASSGLDRVEETQYF
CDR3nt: TGTGCCAGCAGTGGTCTGGACAGGGTGGAAGAGACCCAGTACTTC

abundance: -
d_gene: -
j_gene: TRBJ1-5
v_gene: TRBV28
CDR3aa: CASTLWNQPQHF
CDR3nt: TGTGCCAGCACCCTATGGAATCAGCCCCAGCATTTT

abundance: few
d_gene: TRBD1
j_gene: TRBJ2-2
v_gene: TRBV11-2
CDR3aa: CASSPTGETGELFF
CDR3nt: TGTGCCAGCAGCCCGACAGGGGAGACCGGGGAGCTGTTTTTT

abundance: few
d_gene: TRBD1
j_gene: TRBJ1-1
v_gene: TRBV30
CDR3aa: CAWSKGAVEAFF
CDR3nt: TGTGCCTGGAGCAAGGGGGCGGTTGAAGCTTTCTTT

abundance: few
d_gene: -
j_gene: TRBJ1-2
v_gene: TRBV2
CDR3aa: CASSVSRDGYTF
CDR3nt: TGTGCCAGCAGTGTGAGCAGGGATGGCTACACCTTC

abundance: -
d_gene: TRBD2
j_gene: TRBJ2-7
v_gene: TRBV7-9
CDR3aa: CASSHLADAYEQYF
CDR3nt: TGTGCCAGCAGCCATCTAGCGGACGCATACGAGCAGTACTTC

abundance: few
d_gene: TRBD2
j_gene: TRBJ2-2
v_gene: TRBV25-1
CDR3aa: CASSESGLASWELFF
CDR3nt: TGTGCCAGCAGTGAATCCGGACTAGCGAGTTGGGAGCTGTTTTTT

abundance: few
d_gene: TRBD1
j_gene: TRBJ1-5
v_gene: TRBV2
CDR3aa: CASSLQGALGQPQHF
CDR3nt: TGTGCCAGCAGTTTACAGGGGGCGCTTGGTCAGCCCCAGCATTTT

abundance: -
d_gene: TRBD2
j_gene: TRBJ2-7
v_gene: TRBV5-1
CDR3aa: CASSLALAGGPEEQYF
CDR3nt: TGCGCCAGCAGCTTGGCCCTAGCGGGAGGGCCTGAAGAGCAGTACTTC

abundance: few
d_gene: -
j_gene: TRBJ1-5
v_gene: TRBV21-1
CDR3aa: CASNQRTDNQPQHF
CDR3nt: TGTGCCAGCAACCAACGGACAGACAATCAGCCCCAGCATTTT

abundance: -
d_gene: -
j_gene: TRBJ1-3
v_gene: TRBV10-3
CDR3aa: CAIGRGGQRSGNTIYF
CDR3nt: TGTGCCATCGGGCGCGGAGGACAGAGATCTGGAAACACCATATATTTT

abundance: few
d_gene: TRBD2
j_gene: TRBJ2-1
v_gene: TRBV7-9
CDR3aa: CASSETSGRANEQFF
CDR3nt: TGTGCCAGCAGCGAAACTAGCGGGAGGGCCAATGAGCAGTTCTTC

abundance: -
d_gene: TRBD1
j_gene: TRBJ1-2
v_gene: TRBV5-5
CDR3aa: CASSLSSTGRSGYTF
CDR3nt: TGTGCCAGCAGCTTATCCTCGACAGGGAGGAGTGGCTACACCTTC

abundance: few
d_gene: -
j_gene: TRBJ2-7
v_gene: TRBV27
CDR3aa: CASSLSPGLKEQYF
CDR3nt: TGTGCCAGCAGTTTATCACCAGGGCTCAAGGAGCAGTACTTC

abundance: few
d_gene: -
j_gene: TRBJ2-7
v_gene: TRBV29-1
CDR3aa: CSVLGGTGYEQYF
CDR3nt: TGCAGCGTTCTGGGAGGTACGGGATACGAGCAGTACTTC

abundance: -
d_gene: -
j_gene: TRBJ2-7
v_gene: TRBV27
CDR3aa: CASSRTGSYEQYF
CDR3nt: TGTGCCAGCAGTAGGACGGGATCCTACGAGCAGTACTTC

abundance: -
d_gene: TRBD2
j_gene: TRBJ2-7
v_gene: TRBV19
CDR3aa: CARKNTGLTDPSYEQYF
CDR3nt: TGTGCCAGAAAAAATACGGGACTAACGGATCCCTCCTACGAGCAGTACTTC

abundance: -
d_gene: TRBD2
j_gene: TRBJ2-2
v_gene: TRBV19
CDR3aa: CASSIGSGRAGELFF
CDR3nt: TGTGCCAGTAGTATAGGCAGCGGGAGAGCCGGGGAGCTGTTTTTT

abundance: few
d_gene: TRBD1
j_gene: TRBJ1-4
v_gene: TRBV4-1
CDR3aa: CASSQGDRGAVHEKLFF
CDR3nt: TGCGCCAGCAGCCAAGGGGACAGGGGAGCGGTTCATGAAAAACTGTTTTTT

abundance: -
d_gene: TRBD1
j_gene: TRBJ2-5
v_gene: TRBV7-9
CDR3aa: CASSFSGQGALETQYF
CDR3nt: TGTGCCAGCAGCTTTTCCGGACAGGGGGCTTTAGAGACCCAGTACTTC

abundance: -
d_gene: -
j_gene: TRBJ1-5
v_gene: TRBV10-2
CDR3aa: CASRTISNNQPQHF
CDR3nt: TGCGCCAGCCGTACAATTTCGAACAATCAGCCCCAGCATTTT